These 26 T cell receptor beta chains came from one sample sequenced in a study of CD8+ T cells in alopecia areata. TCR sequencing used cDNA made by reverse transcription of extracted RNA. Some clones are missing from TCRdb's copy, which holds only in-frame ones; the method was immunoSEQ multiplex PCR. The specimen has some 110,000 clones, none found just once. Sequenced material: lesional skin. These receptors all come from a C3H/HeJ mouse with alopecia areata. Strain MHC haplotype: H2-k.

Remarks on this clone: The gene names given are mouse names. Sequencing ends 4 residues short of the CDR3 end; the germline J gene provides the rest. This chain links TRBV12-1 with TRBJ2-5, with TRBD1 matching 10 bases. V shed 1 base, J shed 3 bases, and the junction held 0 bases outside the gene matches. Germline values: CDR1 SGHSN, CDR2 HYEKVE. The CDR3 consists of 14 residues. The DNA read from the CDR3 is TGTGCCAGCTCTCTGGACAGGGGGCAAGAC. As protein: CASSLDRGQD. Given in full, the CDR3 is CASSLDRGQDTQYF.

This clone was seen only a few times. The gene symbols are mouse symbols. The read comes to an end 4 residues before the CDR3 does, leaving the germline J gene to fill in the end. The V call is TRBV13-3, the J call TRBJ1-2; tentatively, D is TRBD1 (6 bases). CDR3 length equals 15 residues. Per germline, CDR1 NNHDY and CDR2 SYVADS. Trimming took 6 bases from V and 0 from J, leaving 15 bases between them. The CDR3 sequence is CASTAGQTSNSDYTF. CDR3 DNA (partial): TGTGCCAGCACCGCTGGACAGACTTCAAACTCC.

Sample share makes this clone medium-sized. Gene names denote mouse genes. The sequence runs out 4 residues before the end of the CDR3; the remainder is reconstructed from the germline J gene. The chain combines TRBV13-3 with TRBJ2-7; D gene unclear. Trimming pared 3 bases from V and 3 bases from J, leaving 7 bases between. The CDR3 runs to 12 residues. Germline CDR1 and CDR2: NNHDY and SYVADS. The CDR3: CASSARSYEQYF. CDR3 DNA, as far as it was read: TGTGCCAGCAGTGCCCGTAGCTAT.

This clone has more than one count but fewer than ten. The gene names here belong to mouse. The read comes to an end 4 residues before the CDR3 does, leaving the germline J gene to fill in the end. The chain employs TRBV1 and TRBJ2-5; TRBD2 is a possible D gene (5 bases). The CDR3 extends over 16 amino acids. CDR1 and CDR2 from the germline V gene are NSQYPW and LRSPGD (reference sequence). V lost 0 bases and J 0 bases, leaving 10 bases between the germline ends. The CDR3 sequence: CTCSADGGENQDTQYF. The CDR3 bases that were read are TGCACCTGCAGTGCAGATGGTGGGGAAAACCAAGAC.

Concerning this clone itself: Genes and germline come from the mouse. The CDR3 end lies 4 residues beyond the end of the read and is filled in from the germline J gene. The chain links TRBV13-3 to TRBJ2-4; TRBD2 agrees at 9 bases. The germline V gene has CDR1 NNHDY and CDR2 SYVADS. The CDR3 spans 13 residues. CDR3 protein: CASSMTGGNTLYF. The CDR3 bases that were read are TGTGCCAGCAGTATGACTGGGGGAAAC.

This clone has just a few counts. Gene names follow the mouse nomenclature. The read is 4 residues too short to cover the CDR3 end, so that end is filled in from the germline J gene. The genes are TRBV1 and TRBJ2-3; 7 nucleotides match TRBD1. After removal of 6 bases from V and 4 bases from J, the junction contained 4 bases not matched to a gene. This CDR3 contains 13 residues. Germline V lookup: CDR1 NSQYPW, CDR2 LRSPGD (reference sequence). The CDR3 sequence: CTCRTGSSETLYF. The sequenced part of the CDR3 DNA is TGCACCTGCAGGACAGGGAGTTCAGAA. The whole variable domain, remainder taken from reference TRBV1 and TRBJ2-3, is VTLLEQNPRWRLVPRGQAVNLRCILKNSQYPWMSWYQQDLQKQLQWLFTLRSPGDKEVKSLPGADYLATRVTDTELRLQVANMSQGRTLYCTCRTGSSETLYFGSGTRLTVL.

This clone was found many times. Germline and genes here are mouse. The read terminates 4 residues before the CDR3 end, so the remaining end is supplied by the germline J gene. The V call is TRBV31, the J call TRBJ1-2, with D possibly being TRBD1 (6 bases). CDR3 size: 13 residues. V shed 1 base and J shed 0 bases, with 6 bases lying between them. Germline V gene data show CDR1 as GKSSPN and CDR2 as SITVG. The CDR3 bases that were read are TGTGCCTGGAGTCAGGGGGCAAACTCC. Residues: CAWSQGANS. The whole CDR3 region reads CAWSQGANSDYTF.

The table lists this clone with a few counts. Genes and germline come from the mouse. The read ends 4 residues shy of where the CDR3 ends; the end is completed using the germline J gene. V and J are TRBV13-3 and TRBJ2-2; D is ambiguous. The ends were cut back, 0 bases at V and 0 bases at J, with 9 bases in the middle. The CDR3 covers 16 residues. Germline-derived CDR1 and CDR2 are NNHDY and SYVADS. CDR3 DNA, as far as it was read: TGTGCCAGCAGTGATGTTCTGCTGTCAAACACCGGG. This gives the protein CASSDVLLSNTG. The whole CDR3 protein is CASSDVLLSNTGQLYF.

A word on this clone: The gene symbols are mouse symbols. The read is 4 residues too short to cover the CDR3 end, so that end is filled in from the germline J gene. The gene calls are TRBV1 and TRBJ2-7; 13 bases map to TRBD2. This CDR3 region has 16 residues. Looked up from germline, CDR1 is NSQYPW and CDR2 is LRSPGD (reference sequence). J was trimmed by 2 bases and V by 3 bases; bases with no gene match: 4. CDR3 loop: CTCSAPGLGGAYEQYF. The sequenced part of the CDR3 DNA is TGCACCTGCAGTGCGCCGGGACTGGGGGGGGCCTAT.

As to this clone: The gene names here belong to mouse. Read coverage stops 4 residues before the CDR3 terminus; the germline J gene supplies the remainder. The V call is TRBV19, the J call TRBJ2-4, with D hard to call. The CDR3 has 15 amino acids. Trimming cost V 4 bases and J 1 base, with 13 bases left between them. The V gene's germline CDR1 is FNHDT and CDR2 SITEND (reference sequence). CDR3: CASSARHGGQNTLYF. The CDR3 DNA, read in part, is TGTGCCAGCAGTGCCAGACACGGTGGTCAAAAC.

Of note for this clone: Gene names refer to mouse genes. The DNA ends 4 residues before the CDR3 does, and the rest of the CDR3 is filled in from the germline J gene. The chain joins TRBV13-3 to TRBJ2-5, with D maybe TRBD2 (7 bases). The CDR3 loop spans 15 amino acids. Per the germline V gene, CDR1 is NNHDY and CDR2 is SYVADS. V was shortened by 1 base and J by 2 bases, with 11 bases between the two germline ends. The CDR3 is CASSDLGALQDTQYF. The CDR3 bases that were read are TGTGCCAGCAGTGATCTGGGGGCCCTCCAAGAC.

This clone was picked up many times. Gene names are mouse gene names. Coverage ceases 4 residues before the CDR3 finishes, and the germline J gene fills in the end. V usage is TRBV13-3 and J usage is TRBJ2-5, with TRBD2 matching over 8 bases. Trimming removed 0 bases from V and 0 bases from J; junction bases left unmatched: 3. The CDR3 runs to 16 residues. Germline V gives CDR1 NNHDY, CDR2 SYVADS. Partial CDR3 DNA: TGTGCCAGCAGTGATGACTGGGGGTATAACCAAGAC. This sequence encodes CASSDDWGYNQD. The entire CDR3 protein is CASSDDWGYNQDTQYF.

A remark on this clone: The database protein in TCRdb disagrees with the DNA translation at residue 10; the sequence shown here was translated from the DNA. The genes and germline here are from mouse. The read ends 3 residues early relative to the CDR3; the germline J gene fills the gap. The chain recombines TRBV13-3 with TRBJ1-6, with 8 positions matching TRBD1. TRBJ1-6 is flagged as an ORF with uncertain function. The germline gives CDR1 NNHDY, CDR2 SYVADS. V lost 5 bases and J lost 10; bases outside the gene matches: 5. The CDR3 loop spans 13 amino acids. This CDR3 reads CASRTGDGSPLYF. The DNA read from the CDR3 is TGTGCCAGCAGGACAGGGGATGGATCGCCC.

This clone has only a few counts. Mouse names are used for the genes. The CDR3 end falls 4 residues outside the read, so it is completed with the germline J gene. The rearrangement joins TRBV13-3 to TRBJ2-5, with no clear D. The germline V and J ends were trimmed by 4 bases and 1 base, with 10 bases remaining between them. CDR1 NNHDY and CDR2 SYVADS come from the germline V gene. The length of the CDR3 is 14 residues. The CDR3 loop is CASSPPGYQDTQYF. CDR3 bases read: TGTGCCAGCAGTCCCCCAGGTTACCAAGAC.

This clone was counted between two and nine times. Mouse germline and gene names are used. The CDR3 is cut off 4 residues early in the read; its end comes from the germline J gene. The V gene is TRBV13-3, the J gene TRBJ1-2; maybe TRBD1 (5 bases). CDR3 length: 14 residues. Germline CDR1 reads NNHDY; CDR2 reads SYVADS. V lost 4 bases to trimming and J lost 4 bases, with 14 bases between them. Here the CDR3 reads CASSPTREGSDYTF. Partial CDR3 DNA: TGTGCCAGCAGTCCTACCAGGGAAGGCTCC.

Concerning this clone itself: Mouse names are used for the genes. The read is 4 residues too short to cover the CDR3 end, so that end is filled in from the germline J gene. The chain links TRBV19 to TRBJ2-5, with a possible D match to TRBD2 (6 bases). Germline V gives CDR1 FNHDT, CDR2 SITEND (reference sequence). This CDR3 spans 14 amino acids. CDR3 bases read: TGTGCCAGCAGTATCTCTGGGGTCAAAGAC. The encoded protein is CASSISGVKD. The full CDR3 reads CASSISGVKDTQYF.

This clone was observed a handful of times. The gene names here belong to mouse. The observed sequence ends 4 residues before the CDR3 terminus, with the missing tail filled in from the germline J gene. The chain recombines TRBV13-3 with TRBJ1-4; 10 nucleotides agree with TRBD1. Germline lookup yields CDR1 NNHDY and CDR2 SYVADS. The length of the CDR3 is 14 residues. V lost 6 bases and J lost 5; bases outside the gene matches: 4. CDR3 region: CASTGDRGNERLFF. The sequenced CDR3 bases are TGTGCCAGCACCGGGGACAGGGGAAACGAA.

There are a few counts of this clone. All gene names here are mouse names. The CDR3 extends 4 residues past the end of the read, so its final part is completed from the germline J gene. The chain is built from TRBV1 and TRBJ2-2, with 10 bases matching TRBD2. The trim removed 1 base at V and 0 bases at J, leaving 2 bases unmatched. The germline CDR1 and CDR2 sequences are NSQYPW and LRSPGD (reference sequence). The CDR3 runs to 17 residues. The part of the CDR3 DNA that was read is TGCACCTGCAGTGCAGGACTGGGGGGCACAAACACCGGG. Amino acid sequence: CTCSAGLGGTNTG. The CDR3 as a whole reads CTCSAGLGGTNTGQLYF.

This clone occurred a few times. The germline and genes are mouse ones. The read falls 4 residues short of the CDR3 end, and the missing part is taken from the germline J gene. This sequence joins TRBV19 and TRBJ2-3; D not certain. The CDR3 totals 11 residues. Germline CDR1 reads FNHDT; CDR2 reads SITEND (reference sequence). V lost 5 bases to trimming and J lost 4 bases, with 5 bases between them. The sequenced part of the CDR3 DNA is TGTGCCAGCAGCTCCCCAGAA. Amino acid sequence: CASSSPE. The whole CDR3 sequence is CASSSPETLYF.

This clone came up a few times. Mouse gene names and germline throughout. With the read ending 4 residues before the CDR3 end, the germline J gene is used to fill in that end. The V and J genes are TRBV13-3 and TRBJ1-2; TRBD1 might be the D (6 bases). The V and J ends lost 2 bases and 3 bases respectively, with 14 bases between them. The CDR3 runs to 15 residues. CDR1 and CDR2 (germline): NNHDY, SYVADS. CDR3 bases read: TGTGCCAGCAGTGAGCTCAGGGGAAGGGACTCC. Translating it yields CASSELRGRDS. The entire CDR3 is CASSELRGRDSDYTF.

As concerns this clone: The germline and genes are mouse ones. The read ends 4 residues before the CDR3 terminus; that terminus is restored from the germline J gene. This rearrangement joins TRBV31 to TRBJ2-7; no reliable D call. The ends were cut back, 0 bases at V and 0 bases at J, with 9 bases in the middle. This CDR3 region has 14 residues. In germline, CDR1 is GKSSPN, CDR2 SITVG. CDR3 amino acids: CAWSLFHSSYEQYF. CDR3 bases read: TGTGCCTGGAGTCTATTCCACAGCTCCTAT.

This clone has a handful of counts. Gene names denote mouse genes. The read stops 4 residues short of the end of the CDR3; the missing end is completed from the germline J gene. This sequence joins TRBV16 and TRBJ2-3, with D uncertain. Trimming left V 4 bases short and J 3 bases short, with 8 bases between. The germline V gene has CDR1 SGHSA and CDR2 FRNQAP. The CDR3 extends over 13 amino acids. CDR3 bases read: TGTGCAAGCAGCTCCCCCAGGGCAGAA. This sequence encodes CASSSPRAE. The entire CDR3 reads CASSSPRAETLYF.

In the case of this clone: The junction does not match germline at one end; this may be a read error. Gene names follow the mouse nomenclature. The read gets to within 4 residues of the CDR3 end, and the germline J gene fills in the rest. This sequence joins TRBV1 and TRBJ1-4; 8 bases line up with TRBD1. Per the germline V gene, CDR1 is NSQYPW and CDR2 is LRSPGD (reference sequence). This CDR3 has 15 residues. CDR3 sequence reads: CTCSSDRGGNERLFF. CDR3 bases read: TGCACCTGCAGTTCAGACAGGGGAGGCAACGAA.

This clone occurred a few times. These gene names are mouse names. Here the CDR3 reads CTCSARLGSQNTLYF. The covered CDR3 bases are TGCACCTGCAGTGCACGACTGGGCTCTCAAAAC. The chain is built from TRBV1 and TRBJ2-4; 7 bases are a match to TRBD2. The read terminates 4 residues before the CDR3 end, so the remaining end is supplied by the germline J gene. The ends lost 2 bases at V and 2 bases at J; junction bases unmatched: 4. Germline-derived CDR1 and CDR2 are NSQYPW and LRSPGD (reference sequence). CDR3 length: 15 amino acids.

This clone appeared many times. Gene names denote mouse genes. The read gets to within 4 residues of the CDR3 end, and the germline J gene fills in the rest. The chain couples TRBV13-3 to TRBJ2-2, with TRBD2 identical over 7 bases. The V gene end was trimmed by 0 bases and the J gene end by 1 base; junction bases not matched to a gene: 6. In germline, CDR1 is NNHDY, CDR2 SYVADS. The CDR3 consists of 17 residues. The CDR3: CASSDAGGSLNTGQLYF. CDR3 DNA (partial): TGTGCCAGCAGTGATGCTGGGGGTTCCCTAAACACCGGG.

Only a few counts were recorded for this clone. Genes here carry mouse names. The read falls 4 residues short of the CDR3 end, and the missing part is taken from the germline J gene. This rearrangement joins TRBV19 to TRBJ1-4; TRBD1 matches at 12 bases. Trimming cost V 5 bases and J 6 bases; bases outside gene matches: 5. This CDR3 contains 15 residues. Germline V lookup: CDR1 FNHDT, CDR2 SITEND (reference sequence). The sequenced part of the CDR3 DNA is TGTGCCAGCAGCCACGGGGACAGGGGGCACGAA. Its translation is CASSHGDRGHE. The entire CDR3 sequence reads CASSHGDRGHERLFF.